This TCR beta chain was retrieved from a study of blood T cell repertoires in COVID-19 (dated by TCRdb to the early 2020s). Some background on the complete study: Samples covering the acute and convalescent phases of COVID-19 were provided by collaborators in the United States, Italy and Spain. The prospective study material was composed of cDNA or gDNA derived from T cells, B-cell-depleted T cells, or PBMCs. Subjects who had been exposed to COVID-19, were actively infected with it, or had recovered from it provided the deeply sampled blood TCRbeta repertoires that made up the dataset. A freely available public database, intended as a resource for researchers studying the immune response to SARS-CoV-2, is where the repertoires were released. The samples were drawn from two sources: the first 160 participants of the ongoing ImmuneRACE study, and 950 to 1,500 subjects contributed by 6 global collaborators. Nearly every sample came with metadata listing a de-identified subject ID, COVID-19 status, age in years and sex. HLA class I and class II types, where available, came from metadata supplied by the sample provider rather than from assay-based typing. General study outcomes and caveats: The quantity of clinical and demographic metadata differed by source and by participant and was supplied without curation.

In the prospective study, participants were roughly 18 to 95 years old, resided in 24 geographic areas of the United States, and were enrolled through a virtual design. In the prospective study, cohorts were assigned on the basis of participant-reported clinical history obtained from a screening survey and a study questionnaire. Mobile phlebotomists in the prospective study collected whole blood, serum and a nasopharyngeal or oropharyngeal swab from every participant. Prospective study participants could optionally give additional blood draws and questionnaires over an approximately two-month period. Before DNA extraction, blood samples from the prospective study were shipped at room temperature or frozen. A word on this clone: Its target antigen remains unknown. Base-call qualities are not available, and no considerably larger clone is one nucleotide away.

The germline V gene (reference sequence) specifies SEHNR as CDR1 and FQNEAQ as CDR2. The CDR3 sequence holds 14 residues, the cysteine and phenylalanine included. Solely the CDR3 DNA is kept, with 42 bases framed from the first base. The germline ends are 13 bases apart after V is trimmed by 5 bases and J by 2 bases. The immunoSEQ Assay, a bias-controlled multiplex PCR, was used to amplify TCRbeta CDR3 regions from genomic DNA. Regarding the original processing steps: Within the assay, amplification of reference gene primers was used to estimate how many nucleated cells each sample contained. Sequence reads were collapsed and filtered to measure the absolute abundance of every unique TCRbeta CDR3 rearrangement. For each sample, productive Simpson clonality was calculated as the square root of Simpson's diversity index across productive rearrangements. As stored in TCRdb, this immuneACCESS dataset retains in-frame rearrangements with V and J assigned. A fraction of the clones does not appear; measured against another copy, unresolved V genes explain less than half of the discrepancy, and the remainder lacks a known reason. That table furnishes V, J and clone size, whereas the DNA furnished D and trimming. This sample holds more than 250,000 clones; roughly 89% were observed only once. Approximately 1.5% of the sample is taken by the ten largest.

This TCR was recovered from a woman under 30 with acute COVID-19. In this chain, TRBV7-9 is recombined with TRBJ2-7; TRBD1 is a weak D gene call, 6 bases matching. Source material: PBMCs or T cells enriched from blood (not recorded which). Here the CDR3 is given as CASSDSDRPYEQYF. The sequenced DNA: TGTGCCAGCAGCGACTCGGACAGACCCTACGAGCAGTACTTC.